This record looks at one T cell receptor beta chain sequence and its context. Its specificity is not known. The sample holds other DNA sequences that translate to the same CDR3. Trimming stripped 2 bases from V and 0 bases from J, with 7 bases between. CDR3 length equals 14 residues. CDR1 and CDR2 (germline): MDHEN, SYDVKM. This sample was included in a study of shared clonotypes between healthy human individuals. The overall study: The plates for each donor numbered three CD4 naive, three CD4 memory, two CD8 naive and one CD8 memory.

The study, taken as a whole, reports: Among a few donors, about 5% of naive CD4 clonotypes were found in common. In contrast to clonotypes shared by all four donors, non-shared clonotypes had lower generation probabilities.

Repertoires were generated with immunoSEQ multiplex PCR, while TCRdb's copy carries only in-frame clones and drops some. The table lists some 2,500,000 clones, 93% of them singletons. Sequencing used naive CD4+ T cells from PBMCs. Documented subset: CD45RA+ positively selected. J is TRBJ1-1 and V is TRBV28; D gene ambiguous. The sequence was collected from a man aged 18 to 29 in good health. Some clones in this sample may be carry-over from other donors' samples. The CDR3 protein is CASSLGGLNTEAFF. In DNA, the CDR3 is TGTGCCAGCAGTTTAGGAGGGCTGAACACTGAAGCTTTCTTT.